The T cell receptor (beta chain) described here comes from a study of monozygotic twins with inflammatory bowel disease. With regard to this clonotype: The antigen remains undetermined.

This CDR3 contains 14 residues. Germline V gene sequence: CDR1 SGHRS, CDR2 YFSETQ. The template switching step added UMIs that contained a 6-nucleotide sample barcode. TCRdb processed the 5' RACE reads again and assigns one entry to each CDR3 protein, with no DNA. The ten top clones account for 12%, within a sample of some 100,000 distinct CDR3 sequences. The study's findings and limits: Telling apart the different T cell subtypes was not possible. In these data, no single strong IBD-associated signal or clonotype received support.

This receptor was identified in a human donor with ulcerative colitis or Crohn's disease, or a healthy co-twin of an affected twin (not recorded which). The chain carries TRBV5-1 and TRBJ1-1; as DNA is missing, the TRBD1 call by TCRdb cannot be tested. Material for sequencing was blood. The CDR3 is CASSTGQGNTEAFF. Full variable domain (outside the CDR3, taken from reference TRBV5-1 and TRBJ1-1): KAGVTQTPRYLIKTRGQQVTLSCSPISGHRSVSWYQQTPGQGLQFLFEYFSETQRNKGNFPGRFSGRQFSNSRSEMNVSTLELGDSALYLCASSTGQGNTEAFFGQGTRLTVV.